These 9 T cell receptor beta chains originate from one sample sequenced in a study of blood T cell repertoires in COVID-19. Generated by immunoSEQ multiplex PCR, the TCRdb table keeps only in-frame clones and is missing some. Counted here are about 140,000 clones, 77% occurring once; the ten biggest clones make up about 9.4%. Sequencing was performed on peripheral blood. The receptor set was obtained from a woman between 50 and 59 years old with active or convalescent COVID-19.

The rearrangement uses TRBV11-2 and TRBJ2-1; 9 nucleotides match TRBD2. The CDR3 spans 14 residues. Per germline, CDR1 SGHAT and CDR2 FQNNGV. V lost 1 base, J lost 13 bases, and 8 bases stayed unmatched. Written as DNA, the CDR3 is TGTGCCAGCAGCTTAGGAGACCCTAGCGGGGCTCAGTTCTTC. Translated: CASSLGDPSGAQFF.

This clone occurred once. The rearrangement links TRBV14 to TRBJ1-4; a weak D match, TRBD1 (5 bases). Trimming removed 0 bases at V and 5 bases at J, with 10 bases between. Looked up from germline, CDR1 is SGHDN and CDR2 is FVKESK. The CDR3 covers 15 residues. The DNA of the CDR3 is TGTGCCAGCAGCCAAGATAGGGCAGGGAATGAAAAACTGTTTTTT. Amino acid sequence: CASSQDRAGNEKLFF.

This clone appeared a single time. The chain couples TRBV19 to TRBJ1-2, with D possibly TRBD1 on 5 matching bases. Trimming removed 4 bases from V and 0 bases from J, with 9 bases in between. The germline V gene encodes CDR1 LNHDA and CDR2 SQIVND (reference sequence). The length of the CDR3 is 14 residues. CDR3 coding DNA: TGTGCCAGTAGTACCAGGGATGCTAACTATGGCTACACCTTC. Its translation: CASSTRDANYGYTF.

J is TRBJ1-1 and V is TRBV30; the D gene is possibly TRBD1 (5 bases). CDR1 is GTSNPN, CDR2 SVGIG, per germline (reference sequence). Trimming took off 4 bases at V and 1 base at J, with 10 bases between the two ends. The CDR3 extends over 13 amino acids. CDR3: CAWTIQGNTEAFF. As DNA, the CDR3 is TGTGCCTGGACCATCCAGGGGAACACTGAAGCTTTCTTT.

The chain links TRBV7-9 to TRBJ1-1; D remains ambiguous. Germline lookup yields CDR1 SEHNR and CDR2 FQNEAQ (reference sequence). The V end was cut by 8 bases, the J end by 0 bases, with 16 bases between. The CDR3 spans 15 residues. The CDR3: CASAIGDKLNTEAFF. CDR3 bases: TGTGCCAGCGCGATCGGGGATAAACTGAACACTGAAGCTTTCTTT.

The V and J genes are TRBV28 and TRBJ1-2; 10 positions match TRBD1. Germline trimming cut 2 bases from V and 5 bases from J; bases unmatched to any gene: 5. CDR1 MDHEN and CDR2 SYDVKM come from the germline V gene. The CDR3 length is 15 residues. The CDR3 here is CASSLMGTGEYGYTF. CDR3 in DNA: TGTGCCAGCAGTTTAATGGGGACAGGGGAATATGGCTACACCTTC.

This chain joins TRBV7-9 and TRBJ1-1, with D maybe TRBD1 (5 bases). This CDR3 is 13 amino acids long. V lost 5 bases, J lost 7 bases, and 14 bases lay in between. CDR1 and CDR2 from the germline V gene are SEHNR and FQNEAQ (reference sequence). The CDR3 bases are TGTGCCAGCAGCGGGAGGGGCAGCGTTGAAGCTTTCTTT. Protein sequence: CASSGRGSVEAFF.

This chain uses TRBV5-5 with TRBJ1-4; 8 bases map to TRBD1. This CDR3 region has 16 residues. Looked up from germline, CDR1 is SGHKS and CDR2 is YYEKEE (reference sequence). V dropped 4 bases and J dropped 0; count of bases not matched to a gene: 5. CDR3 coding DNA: TGTGCCAGCAGCATGGACAGGGACCCAACTAATGAAAAACTGTTTTTT. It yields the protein CASSMDRDPTNEKLFF.

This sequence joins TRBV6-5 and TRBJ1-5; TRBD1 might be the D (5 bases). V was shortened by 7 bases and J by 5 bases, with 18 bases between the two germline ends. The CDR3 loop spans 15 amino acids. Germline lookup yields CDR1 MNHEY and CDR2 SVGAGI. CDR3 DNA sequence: TGTGCCAGCAAACCCCAGGGTTCCCTCGATCAGCCCCAGCATTTT. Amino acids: CASKPQGSLDQPQHF.